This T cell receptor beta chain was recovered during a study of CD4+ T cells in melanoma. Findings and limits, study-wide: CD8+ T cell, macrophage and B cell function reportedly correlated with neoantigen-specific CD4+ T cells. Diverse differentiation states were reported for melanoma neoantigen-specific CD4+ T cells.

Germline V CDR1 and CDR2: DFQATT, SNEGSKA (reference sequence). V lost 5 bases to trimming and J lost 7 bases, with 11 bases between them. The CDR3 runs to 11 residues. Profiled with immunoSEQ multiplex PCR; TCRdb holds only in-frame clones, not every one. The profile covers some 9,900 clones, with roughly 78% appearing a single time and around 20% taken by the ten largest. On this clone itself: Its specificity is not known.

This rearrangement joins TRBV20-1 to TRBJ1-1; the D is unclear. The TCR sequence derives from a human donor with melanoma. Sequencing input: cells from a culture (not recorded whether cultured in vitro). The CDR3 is CSAEREIEAFF. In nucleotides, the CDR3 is TGCAGTGCTGAGAGGGAGATTGAAGCTTTCTTT.